This T cell receptor beta chain was recorded in a study of T cells after yellow fever vaccination. Study information: Preparation of the low-cell-number fractions used SMART-Seq v4 Ultra Low Input. The study's findings and limits: Post-booster samples contained most primary-vaccination clones (more than 95% CD4, roughly 88% CD8). The CD4 and CD8 compartments had a small share of their clonotypes in common.

TCR cDNA, made by 5'RACE template switching, carried an added universal primer site and UMIs. A single record per CDR3 protein comes from TCRdb applying MiXCR to the 5' RACE reads. The data show fewer than 450,000 distinct CDR3 sequences, approximately 3.9% seen once. V trimming: 3 bases; J trimming: 6 bases; junction bases outside the gene matches: 2. The CDR3 has 14 amino acids. Germline CDR1 reads KGHSH; CDR2 reads LQKENI. This clonotype was observed a few times. Its antigen remains unknown. V and J are TRBV18 and TRBJ1-2; 12 bases match TRBD1. This receptor was identified in a man aged 18 to 29 who received the YFV17D yellow fever vaccine. The sample consisted of PBMCs, taken 5 days after the yellow fever booster vaccination. The CDR3 loop reads CASSPGTGGHGYTF. The CDR3 DNA sequence: TGTGCCAGCTCACCCGGGACAGGGGGCCATGGCTACACCTTC.